The 11 T cell receptor beta chains below were found in one sample sequenced in a study of control samples from healthy donors and cancer patients. TCRdb's copy holds only in-frame clones and misses some; the assay was immunoSEQ multiplex PCR. This sample has about 73,000 clones; about 95% occur once, and the top ten carry 6.2%. Material for sequencing was blood. The receptors here all came from a woman in her forties in good health.

The chain uses TRBV14 and TRBJ2-1; unclear D gene. The germline V gene encodes CDR1 SGHDN and CDR2 FVKESK. Trimming stripped 2 bases from V and 2 bases from J, with 13 bases between. The CDR3 consists of 16 residues. As DNA, the CDR3 is TGTGCCAGCAGCCAATATTTGGATAGCCCCTACAATGAGCAGTTCTTC. Translating it yields CASSQYLDSPYNEQFF.

This chain uses TRBV28 with TRBJ1-2; possibly TRBD1 for D (6 bases). Germline CDR1 is MDHEN and CDR2 is SYDVKM. The CDR3 has 14 residues. Trimming pared 3 bases from V and 4 bases from J, leaving 12 bases between. The CDR3 loop reads CASSLLTGRYGYTF. The CDR3 region has the DNA TGTGCCAGCAGTTTGTTGACAGGCCGCTATGGCTACACCTTC.

The gene calls are TRBV18 and TRBJ1-1, with D tentatively TRBD1 (5 bases). The CDR3 is made up of 15 amino acids. Per germline, CDR1 KGHSH and CDR2 LQKENI. The V and J ends lost 2 bases and 4 bases respectively, with 14 bases between them. The CDR3 sequence: CASSPGQGSRTEAFF. The CDR3 bases are TGTGCCAGCTCACCAGGGCAGGGCAGTCGCACTGAAGCTTTCTTT.

The rearrangement uses TRBV4-3 and TRBJ1-2; D remains ambiguous. V lost 4 bases, J lost 3 bases, and 12 bases lay in between. In germline, CDR1 is LGHNA, CDR2 YSLEER. There are 14 residues in the CDR3. CDR3 sequence reads: CASSPGVGDYGYTF. For the CDR3, the DNA is TGCGCCAGCAGCCCCGGGGTAGGCGACTATGGCTACACCTTC.

This chain connects TRBV19 to TRBJ2-1; no clear D. V was trimmed by 3 bases and J by 8 bases, leaving 14 bases between them. The CDR3 has 14 residues. The V gene's germline CDR1 is LNHDA and CDR2 SQIVND (reference sequence). The CDR3 here is CASSITPWVHEQFF. The CDR3 DNA is TGTGCCAGTAGTATTACCCCGTGGGTGCATGAGCAGTTCTTC.

The gene calls are TRBV3-1 (or the pseudogene TRBV3-2) and TRBJ2-1, with D unresolved. The CDR3 has 14 amino acids. Deletions cut 0 bases from V and 8 bases from J, with 11 bases between. CDR1 and CDR2 (germline): LGHDT, YNNKEL (reference sequence). In DNA form, the CDR3 reads TGTGCCAGCAGCCAAGATTGGAGAGGCTATGAGCAGTTCTTC. Its protein product is CASSQDWRGYEQFF.

The rearrangement links TRBV4-3 to TRBJ2-2; D call uncertain. The germline V gene encodes CDR1 LGHNA and CDR2 YSLEER. This CDR3 has 16 residues. Trimming left V 0 bases short and J 1 base short, with 9 bases between. In DNA form, the CDR3 reads TGCGCCAGCAGCCAAGACGTCACCGTGAACACCGGGGAGCTGTTTTTT. As protein: CASSQDVTVNTGELFF.

The rearrangement links TRBV7-2 to TRBJ2-5; D unresolved. The CDR3 sequence is 11 residues long. Germline CDR1 is SGHTA and CDR2 is FQGNSA. Trimming shortened V by 5 bases and J by 5 bases, and 6 bases separated the two germline ends. The CDR3 reads CASSAKETQYF. The CDR3 nucleotides read TGTGCCAGCAGCGCCAAGGAGACCCAGTACTTC.

The V call is TRBV11-2, the J call TRBJ2-7; 9 nucleotides agree with TRBD1. The J segment lost 3 bases and the V segment lost 4 bases, leaving 10 bases of the junction unmatched. In germline, CDR1 is SGHAT, CDR2 FQNNGV. This CDR3 contains 16 residues. Here the CDR3 reads CASSSQNRGPVYEQYF. CDR3 nucleotides: TGTGCCAGCAGCTCGCAAAACAGGGGGCCCGTCTACGAGCAGTACTTC.

The gene calls are TRBV24-1 and TRBJ2-1; no definite D call. The V gene's germline CDR1 is KGHDR and CDR2 SFDVKD. The V gene lost 6 bases and the J gene lost 5 bases, with 7 bases spanning the gap. The CDR3 runs 12 residues. The CDR3 DNA reads TGTGCCACCAGTCGTATGGACAATGAGCAGTTCTTC. Protein product: CATSRMDNEQFF.

The chain uses TRBV12-5 and TRBJ2-2, with D maybe TRBD2 (7 bases). This CDR3 is 18 amino acids long. Germline lookup yields CDR1 LGHNT and CDR2 FRNRAP. Deletions cut 0 bases from V and 4 bases from J, with 18 bases between. CDR3 nucleotides: TGTGCTAGTGGTTTGGTTTTTTTGGGGGGGCGGGGCACCGGGGAGCTGTTTTTT. Amino acids: CASGLVFLGGRGTGELFF.